This T cell receptor (beta chain) comes out of a study of CD8+CD57+ T cells in acquired aplastic anemia. General study findings and limits: Fewer than 35 CD8+ CDR3 sequences occurred in both the patients and the controls.

TCR beta VDJ combinations and CDR3 sequences were profiled from genomic DNA. TCRdb itself ran the reads through MiXCR, one entry per CDR3 protein. The sample has roughly 80,000 distinct CDR3 sequences, roughly two thirds seen once; the top ten hold roughly 80%. On this clonotype: What it recognizes is unknown.

CDR1 and CDR2 (germline): SQVTM, ANQGSEA. The CDR3 totals 12 residues. V lost 7 bases and J lost 6, with 15 bases in between. The authors sequenced patients whose flow cytometry had shown CD8+CD57+ cell expansion. The sample consisted of sorted CD4+, CD8+, or CD8+CD57+ T cells (not recorded which) from PBMCs. The chain couples TRBV29-1 to TRBJ1-2; D may be TRBD1 (5 bases). The receptor's source is a human donor with aplastic anemia. The CDR3 is CSAGRDGNGYTF. DNA of the CDR3: TGCAGCGCCGGCAGGGACGGGAATGGCTACACCTTC. The variable domain in full, completed from reference TRBV29-1 and TRBJ1-2, reads SAVISQKPSRDICQRGTSLTIQCQVDSQVTMMFWYRQQPGQSLTLIATANQGSEATYESGFVIDKFPISRPNLTFSTLTVSNMSPEDSSIYLCSAGRDGNGYTFGSGTRLTVV.